This TCR beta chain appears in the sequencing data of a study of cytomegalovirus exposure and HLA in healthy donors. Study-wide points: The study put under 200 TCR beta chains on its list as cytomegalovirus-associated. The classifier, whose performance was assessed in both the original and validation cohorts, reportedly diagnosed cytomegalovirus status with high specificity and sensitivity. CMV serostatus was the sole immune exposure information available.

Though nominally healthy at sampling, donors likely had unrecorded immune exposures. Trimming took 1 base from V and 5 from J; bases not matched to a gene: 3. The CDR3 has 15 amino acids. Germline CDR1 is SGHRS and CDR2 is YFSETQ. Of note for this clone: Its specificity is unknown.

Primers: 60 Vbeta forward and 13 Jbeta reverse. TCRdb's copy holds only in-frame clones and misses some; the assay was immunoSEQ multiplex PCR. The data hold under 150,000 clones, with roughly 78% observed a single time. The chain recombines TRBV5-1 with TRBJ2-2; TRBD2 matches at 9 bases. Input material: PBMCs. The TCR was taken from a man aged 40-49 years in good health and CMV-seropositive. The chain's CDR3 is CASSLTSGRTGELFF. The CDR3 bases are TGCGCCAGCAGCTTGACTAGCGGGCGAACCGGGGAGCTGTTTTTT.